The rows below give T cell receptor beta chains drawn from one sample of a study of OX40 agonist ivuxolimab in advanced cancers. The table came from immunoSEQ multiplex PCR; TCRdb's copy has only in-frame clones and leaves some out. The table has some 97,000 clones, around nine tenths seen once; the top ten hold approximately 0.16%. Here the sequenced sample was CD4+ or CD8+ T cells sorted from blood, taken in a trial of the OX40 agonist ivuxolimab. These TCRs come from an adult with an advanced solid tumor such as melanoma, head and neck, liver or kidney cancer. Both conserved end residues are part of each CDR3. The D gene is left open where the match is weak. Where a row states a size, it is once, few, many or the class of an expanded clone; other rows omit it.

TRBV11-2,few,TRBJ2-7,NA,TGTGCCAGCAGCCCCTTATGGGGACTCCATCCGGGCTACGAGCAGTACTTC,CASSPLWGLHPGYEQYF
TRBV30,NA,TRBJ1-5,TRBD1,TGTGCCTGGAGTGCGGGGACAGCGCAAAATCAGCCCCAGCATTTT,CAWSAGTAQNQPQHF
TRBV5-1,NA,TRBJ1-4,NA,TGCGCCAGCAGCTACGACCTAAATGAAAAACTGTTTTTT,CASSYDLNEKLFF
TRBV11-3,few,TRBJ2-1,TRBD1,TGTGCCAGCAGCGTCTCCGGGACAGGGAGGAATGAGCAGTTCTTC,CASSVSGTGRNEQFF
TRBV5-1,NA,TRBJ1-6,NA,TGCGCCAGCAGCTTGGATCAGGGAAAATATAATTCACCCCTCCACTTT,CASSLDQGKYNSPLHF
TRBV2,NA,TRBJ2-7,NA,TGTGCCAGCACCACCTCTATCGAGCAGTACTTC,CASTTSIEQYF
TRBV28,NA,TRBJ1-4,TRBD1,TGTGCCAGCAAGTTTAGTGGGACAGGCTCTAAGAATGAAAAACTGTTTTTT,CASKFSGTGSKNEKLFF
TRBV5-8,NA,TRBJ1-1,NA,TGTGCCAGCAGCTTGGGGGACCGGGGATCCGACACTGAAGCTTTCTTT,CASSLGDRGSDTEAFF
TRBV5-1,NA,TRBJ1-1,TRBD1,TGCGCCAGCAGCTTGAAGACAGGGCGGAGGAATGAAGCTTTCTTT,CASSLKTGRRNEAFF
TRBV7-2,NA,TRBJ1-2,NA,TGTGCCAGCAGCTCGAGGGCGGAGAATGGCTACACCTTC,CASSSRAENGYTF
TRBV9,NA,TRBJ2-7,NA,TGTGCCAGCAGCGTCGGAGGAAGCTACGAGCAGTACTTC,CASSVGGSYEQYF
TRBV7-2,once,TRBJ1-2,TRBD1,TGTGCCAGCAGCTCTAGACAGGGCTTCGGCTACACCTTC,CASSSRQGFGYTF
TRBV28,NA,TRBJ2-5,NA,TGTGCCAGCAGTCCAGACAGGCGGGTAGAGACCCAGTACTTC,CASSPDRRVETQYF
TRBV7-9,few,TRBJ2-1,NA,TGTGCCAGCAGCTTAGCTTCAGGGGTCGCTGAGCAGTTCTTC,CASSLASGVAEQFF
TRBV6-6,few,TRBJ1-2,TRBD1,TGTGCCAGCAGCACCCTGGGACAGGGGGCTTTTGGCTACACCTTC,CASSTLGQGAFGYTF